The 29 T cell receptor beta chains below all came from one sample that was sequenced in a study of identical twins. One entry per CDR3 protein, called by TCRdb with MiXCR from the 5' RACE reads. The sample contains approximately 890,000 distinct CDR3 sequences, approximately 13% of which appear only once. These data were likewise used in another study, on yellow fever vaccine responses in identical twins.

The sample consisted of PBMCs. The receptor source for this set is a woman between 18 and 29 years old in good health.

CDR3 region: CASSVLSGNQETQYF. The CDR3 coding sequence is TGTGCCAGCAGCGTACTTAGCGGTAACCAAGAGACCCAGTACTTC. The rearrangement joins TRBV7-9 to TRBJ2-5; D may be TRBD2 (6 bases). Per the germline V gene, CDR1 is SEHNR and CDR2 is FQNEAQ (reference sequence). The CDR3 covers 15 residues. Trimming took 5 bases from V and 0 from J, leaving 13 bases between them.

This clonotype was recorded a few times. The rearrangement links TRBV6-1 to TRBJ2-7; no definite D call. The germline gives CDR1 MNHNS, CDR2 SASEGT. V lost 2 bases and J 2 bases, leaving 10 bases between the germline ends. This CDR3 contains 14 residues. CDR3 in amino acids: CASSETDPPYEQYF. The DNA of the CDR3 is TGTGCCAGCAGTGAAACTGACCCTCCCTACGAGCAGTACTTC.

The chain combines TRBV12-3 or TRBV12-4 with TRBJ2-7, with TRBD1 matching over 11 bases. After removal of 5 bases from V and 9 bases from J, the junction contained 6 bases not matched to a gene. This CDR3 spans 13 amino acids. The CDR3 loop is CASSPRDRGLQYF. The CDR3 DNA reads TGTGCCAGCAGTCCCCGGGACAGGGGGTTGCAGTACTTC.

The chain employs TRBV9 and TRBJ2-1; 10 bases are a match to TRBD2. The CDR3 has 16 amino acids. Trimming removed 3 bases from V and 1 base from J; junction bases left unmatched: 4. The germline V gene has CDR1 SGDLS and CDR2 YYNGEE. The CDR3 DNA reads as TGTGCCAGCAGCGCCGGGACTAGCGCTTCCTACAATGAGCAGTTCTTC. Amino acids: CASSAGTSASYNEQFF.

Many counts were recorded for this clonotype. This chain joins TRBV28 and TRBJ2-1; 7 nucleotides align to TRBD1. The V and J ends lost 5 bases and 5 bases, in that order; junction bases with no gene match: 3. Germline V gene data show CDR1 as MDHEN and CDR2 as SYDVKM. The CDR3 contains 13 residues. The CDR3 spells CASSLGTDNEQFF. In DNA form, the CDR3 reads TGTGCCAGCAGTCTAGGGACAGACAATGAGCAGTTCTTC.

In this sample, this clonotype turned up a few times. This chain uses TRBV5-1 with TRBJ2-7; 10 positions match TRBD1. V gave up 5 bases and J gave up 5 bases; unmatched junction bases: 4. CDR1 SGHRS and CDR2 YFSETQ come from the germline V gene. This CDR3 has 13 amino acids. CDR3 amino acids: CASRMTGGNEQYF. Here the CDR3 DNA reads TGCGCCAGCAGGATGACAGGGGGCAACGAGCAGTACTTC.

The CDR3 sequence: CASSFGSNSGANVLTF. The CDR3 nucleotides read TGTGCCAGCAGCTTCGGCTCCAACTCTGGGGCCAACGTCCTGACTTTC. This sequence joins TRBV7-9 and TRBJ2-6; D gene ambiguous. Trimming stripped 3 bases from V and 0 bases from J, with 9 bases between. Germline values: CDR1 SEHNR, CDR2 FQNEAQ (reference sequence). This CDR3 region has 16 residues.

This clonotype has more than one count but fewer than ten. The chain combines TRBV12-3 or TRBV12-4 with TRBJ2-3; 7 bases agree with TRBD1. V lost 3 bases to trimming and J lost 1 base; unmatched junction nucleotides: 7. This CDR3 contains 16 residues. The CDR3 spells CASSFGAGGRTDTQYF. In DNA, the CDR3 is TGTGCCAGCAGTTTTGGGGCAGGGGGACGCACAGATACGCAGTATTTT.

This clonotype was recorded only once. CDR3 bases: TGTGCCAGCAGCGCCCCAAGGACTAGCGGGAGGGTTGAGCAGTTCTTC. The encoded protein is CASSAPRTSGRVEQFF. The chain uses TRBV7-9 and TRBJ2-1; 15 nucleotides agree with TRBD2. Germline CDR1 SEHNR, CDR2 FQNEAQ (reference sequence). The junction had 8 bases not matched to a gene; V was cut back by 5 bases and J by 9 bases. The CDR3 consists of 16 residues.

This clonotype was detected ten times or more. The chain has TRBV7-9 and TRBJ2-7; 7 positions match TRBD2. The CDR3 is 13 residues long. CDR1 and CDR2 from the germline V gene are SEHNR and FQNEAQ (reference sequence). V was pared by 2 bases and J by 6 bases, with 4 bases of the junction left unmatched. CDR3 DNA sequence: TGTGCCAGCAGCTTATATGGGGGGGGCGAGCAGTACTTC. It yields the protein CASSLYGGGEQYF.

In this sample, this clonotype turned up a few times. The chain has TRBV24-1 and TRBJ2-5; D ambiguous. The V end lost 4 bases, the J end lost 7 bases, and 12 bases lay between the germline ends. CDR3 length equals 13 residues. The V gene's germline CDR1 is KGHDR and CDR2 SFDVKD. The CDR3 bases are TGTGCCACCAGTGAGCCCCCCTGGAGGACCCAGTACTTC. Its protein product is CATSEPPWRTQYF.

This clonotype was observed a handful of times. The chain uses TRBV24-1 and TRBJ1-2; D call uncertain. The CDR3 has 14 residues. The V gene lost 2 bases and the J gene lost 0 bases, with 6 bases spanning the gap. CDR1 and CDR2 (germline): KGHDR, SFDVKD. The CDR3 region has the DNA TGTGCCACCAGTGATTCCCGAACTAACTATGGCTACACCTTC. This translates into CATSDSRTNYGYTF.

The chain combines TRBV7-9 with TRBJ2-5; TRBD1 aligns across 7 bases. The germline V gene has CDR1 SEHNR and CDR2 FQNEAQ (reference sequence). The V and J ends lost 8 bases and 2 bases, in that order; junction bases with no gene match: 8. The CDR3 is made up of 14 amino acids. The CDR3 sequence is CASRGDSMQETQYF. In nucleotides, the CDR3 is TGTGCCAGCCGAGGGGACAGCATGCAAGAGACCCAGTACTTC.

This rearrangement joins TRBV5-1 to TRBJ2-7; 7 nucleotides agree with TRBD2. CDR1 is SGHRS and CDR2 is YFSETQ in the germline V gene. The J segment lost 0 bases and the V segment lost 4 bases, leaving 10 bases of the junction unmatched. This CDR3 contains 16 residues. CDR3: CASSPLSGGSSYEQYF. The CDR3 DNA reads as TGCGCCAGCAGCCCCCTGTCGGGCGGGAGCTCCTACGAGCAGTACTTC.

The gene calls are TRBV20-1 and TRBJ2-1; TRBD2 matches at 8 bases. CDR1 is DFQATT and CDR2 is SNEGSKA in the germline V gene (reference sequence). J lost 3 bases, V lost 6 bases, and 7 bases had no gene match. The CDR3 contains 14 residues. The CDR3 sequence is CSAKGLALYNEQFF. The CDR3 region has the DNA TGCAGTGCAAAAGGACTAGCCCTCTACAATGAGCAGTTCTTC.

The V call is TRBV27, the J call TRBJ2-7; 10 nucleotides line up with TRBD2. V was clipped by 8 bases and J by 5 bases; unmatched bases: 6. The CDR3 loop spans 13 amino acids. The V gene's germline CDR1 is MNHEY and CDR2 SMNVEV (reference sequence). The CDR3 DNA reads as TGTGCCAGCGGCTCTAGCGGGAGACACGAGCAGTACTTC. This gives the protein CASGSSGRHEQYF.

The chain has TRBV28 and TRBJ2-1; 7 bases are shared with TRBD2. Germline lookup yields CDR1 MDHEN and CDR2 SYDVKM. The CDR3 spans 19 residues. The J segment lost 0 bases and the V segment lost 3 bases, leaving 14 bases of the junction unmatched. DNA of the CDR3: TGTGCCAGCAGTTTCCGGGCCGGGCGGTGGGGGGGCTCCTACAATGAGCAGTTCTTC. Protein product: CASSFRAGRWGGSYNEQFF.

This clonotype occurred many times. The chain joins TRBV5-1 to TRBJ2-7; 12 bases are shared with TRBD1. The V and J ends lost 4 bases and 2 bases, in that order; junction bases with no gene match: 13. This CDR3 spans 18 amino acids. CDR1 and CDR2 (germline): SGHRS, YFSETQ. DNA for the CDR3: TGCGCCAGCAGCCTTAGAGGGACAGGGGGCTATCCCCCCTACGAGCAGTACTTC. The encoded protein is CASSLRGTGGYPPYEQYF.

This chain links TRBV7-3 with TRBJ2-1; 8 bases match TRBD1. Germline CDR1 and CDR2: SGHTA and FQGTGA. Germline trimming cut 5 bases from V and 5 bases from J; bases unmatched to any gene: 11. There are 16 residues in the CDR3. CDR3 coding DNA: TGTGCCAGCAGCGTAAGACAGGGGCCGGGGAACAATGAGCAGTTCTTC. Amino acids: CASSVRQGPGNNEQFF.

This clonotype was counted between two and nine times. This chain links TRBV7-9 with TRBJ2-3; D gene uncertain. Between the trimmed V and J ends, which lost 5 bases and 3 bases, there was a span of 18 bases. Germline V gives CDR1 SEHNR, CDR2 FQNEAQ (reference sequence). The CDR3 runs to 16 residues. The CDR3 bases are TGTGCCAGCAGCCCTCTTGCGGACCGAATTACAGATACGCAGTATTTT. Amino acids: CASSPLADRITDTQYF.

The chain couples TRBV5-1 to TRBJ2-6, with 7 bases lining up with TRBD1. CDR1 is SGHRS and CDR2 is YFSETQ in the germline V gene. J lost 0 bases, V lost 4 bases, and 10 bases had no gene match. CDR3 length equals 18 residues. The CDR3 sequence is CASSQHRGSVSGANVLTF. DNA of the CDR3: TGCGCCAGCAGCCAACACAGGGGATCCGTCTCTGGGGCCAACGTCCTGACTTTC.

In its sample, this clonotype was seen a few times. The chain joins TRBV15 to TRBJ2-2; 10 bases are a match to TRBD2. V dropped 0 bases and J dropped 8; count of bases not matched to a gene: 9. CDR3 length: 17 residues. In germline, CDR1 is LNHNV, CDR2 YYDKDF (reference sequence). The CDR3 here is CATSRDPAGGPRGELFF. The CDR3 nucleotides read TGTGCCACCAGCAGAGATCCAGCGGGAGGGCCCCGGGGGGAGCTGTTTTTT.

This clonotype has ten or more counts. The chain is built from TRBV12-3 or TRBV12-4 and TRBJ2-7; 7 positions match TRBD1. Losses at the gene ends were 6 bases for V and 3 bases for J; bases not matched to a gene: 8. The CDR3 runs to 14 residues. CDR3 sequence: CASSPARQGYEQYF. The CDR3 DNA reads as TGTGCCAGCAGCCCCGCGAGACAGGGCTACGAGCAGTACTTC.

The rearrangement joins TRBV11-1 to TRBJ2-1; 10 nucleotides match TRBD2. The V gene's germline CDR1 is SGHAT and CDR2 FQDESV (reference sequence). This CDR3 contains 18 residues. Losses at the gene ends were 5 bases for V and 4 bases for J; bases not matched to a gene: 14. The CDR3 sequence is CASSPKRGGTPPYNEQFF. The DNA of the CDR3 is TGTGCCAGCAGCCCAAAGCGGGGGGGAACCCCACCATACAATGAGCAGTTCTTC.

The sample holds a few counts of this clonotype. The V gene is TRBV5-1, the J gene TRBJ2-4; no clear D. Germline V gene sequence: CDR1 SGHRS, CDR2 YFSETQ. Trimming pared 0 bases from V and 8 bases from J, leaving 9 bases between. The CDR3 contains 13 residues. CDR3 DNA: TGCGCCAGCAGCTTGGTTCCGGCAGACATTCAGTACTTC. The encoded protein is CASSLVPADIQYF.

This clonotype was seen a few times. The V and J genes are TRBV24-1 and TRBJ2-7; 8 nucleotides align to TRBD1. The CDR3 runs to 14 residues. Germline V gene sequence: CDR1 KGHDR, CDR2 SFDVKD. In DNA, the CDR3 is TGTGCTCCGACCGCGGACAGGGCAATCTACGAGCAGTACTTC. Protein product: CAPTADRAIYEQYF.

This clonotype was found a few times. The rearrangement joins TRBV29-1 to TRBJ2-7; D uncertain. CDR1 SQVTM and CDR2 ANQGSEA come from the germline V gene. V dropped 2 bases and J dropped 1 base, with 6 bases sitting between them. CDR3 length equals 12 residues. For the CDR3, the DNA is TGCAGCGTTGAAACAGCGTCCTACGAGCAGTACTTC. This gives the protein CSVETASYEQYF.

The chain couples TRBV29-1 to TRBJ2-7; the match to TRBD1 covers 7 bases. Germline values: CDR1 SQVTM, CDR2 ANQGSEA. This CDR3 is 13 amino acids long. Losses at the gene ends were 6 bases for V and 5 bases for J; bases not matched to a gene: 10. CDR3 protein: CSVEPGTADEQYF. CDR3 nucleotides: TGCAGCGTAGAACCCGGGACAGCGGACGAGCAGTACTTC.

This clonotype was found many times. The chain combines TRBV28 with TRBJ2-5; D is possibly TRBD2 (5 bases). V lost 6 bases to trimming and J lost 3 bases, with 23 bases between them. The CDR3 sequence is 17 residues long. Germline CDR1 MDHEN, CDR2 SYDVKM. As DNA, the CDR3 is TGTGCCAGCAGCCCCCTCTTCCCGGGATCAGAAAAAGAGACCCAGTACTTC. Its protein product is CASSPLFPGSEKETQYF.